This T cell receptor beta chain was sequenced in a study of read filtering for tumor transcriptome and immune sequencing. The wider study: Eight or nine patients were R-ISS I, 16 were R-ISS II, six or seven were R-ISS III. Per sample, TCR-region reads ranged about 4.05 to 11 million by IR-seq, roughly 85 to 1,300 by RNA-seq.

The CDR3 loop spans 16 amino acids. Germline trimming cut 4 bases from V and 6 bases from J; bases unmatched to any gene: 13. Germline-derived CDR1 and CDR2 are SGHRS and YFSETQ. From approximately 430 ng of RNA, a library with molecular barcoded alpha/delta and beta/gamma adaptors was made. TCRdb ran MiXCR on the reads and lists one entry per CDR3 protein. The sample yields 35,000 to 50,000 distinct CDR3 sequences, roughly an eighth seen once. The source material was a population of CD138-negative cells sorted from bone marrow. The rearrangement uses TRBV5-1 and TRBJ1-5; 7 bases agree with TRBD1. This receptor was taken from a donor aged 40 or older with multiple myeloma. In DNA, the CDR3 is TGCGCCAGCAGCGACGGCGACAGGGTCGAGGGTCAGCCCCAGCATTTT. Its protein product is CASSDGDRVEGQPQHF.